The following is a TCR beta chain sequence with its context. Authors' data handling: From reference gene primer amplification, estimates of nucleated cell counts were derived. The repertoire was sequenced with immunoSEQ multiplex PCR; TCRdb's copy has only in-frame clones and lacks some. That table supplies the V and J calls and clone size; D and trimming were determined from the DNA. The table records about 290,000 clones, about 89% of them present only once. The trim removed 1 base at V and 7 bases at J, leaving 6 bases unmatched. The CDR3 runs 14 residues. Germline loops: CDR1 SGHRS, CDR2 YFSETQ. This record belongs to a study of blood T cell repertoires in COVID-19. Study details: COVID-19 samples collected from the United States, Italy and Spain covered acute and convalescent phases. PBMCs, B-cell-depleted T cells, or T cells were the source of the cDNA or gDNA that made up the material.

J is TRBJ1-1 and V is TRBV5-1; TRBD1 agrees at 8 bases. The TCR comes from a man aged 40-55 years with acute or convalescent COVID-19. Sequenced input: peripheral blood. In DNA form, the CDR3 reads TGCGCCAGCAGCTTGAATACAGGGGGATATGAAGCTTTCTTT. It translates to CASSLNTGGYEAFF.